Presented here are 20 T cell receptor beta chains from one specimen sequenced in a study of blood T cell repertoires in COVID-19. The assay was immunoSEQ multiplex PCR, and TCRdb's table has in-frame clones only and misses some. This table has roughly 98,000 clones, 92% appearing once. The sample consisted of peripheral blood. The origin of the receptors is a woman aged 55 to 70 with active COVID-19.

The J gene is TRBJ2-1, the V gene TRBV4-1; TRBD1 matches 9 bases. The V and J ends lost 5 bases and 2 bases, in that order; junction bases with no gene match: 10. Germline lookup yields CDR1 MGHRA and CDR2 YSYEKL. This CDR3 spans 17 amino acids. The CDR3 DNA follows: TGCGCCAGCAGCGTGCTTCCGGGACAGGGACCCTACAATGAGCAGTTCTTC. Its translation is CASSVLPGQGPYNEQFF.

The chain links TRBV13 to TRBJ2-7; 11 bases align to TRBD2. With V trimmed by 1 base and J by 2 bases, 4 bases remained unmatched. The CDR3 contains 16 residues. The germline V gene has CDR1 PRHDT and CDR2 FYEKMQ (reference sequence). The CDR3, as DNA: TGTGCCAGCAGCTTAGTTAGCGGGAGGGCCCCCTACGAGCAGTACTTC. The encoded protein is CASSLVSGRAPYEQYF.

V and J are TRBV7-2 and TRBJ2-3; perhaps TRBD2 as D (6 bases). This CDR3 contains 14 residues. Germline CDR1 SGHTA, CDR2 FQGNSA. The V end was cut by 6 bases, the J end by 2 bases, with 12 bases between. The CDR3: CASRTTSNTDTQYF. The CDR3 DNA reads as TGTGCCAGCAGGACGACTAGTAACACAGATACGCAGTATTTT.

V and J are TRBV19 and TRBJ2-2; 10 bases match TRBD1. V lost 7 bases and J lost 6; bases outside the gene matches: 5. In germline, CDR1 is LNHDA, CDR2 SQIVND (reference sequence). The CDR3 spans 14 residues. This CDR3 is CASIRQGAPGELFF. DNA for the CDR3: TGTGCCAGTATTAGACAGGGGGCTCCCGGGGAGCTGTTTTTT. Using reference TRBV19 and TRBJ2-2 for the parts outside the CDR3, the full variable domain is DGGITQSPKYLFRKEGQNVTLSCEQNLNHDAMYWYRQDPGQGLRLIYYSQIVNDFQKGDIAEGYSVSREKKESFPLTVTSAQKNPTAFYLCASIRQGAPGELFFGEGSRLTVL.

This clone was recorded once. J is TRBJ2-7 and V is TRBV19; D may be TRBD2 (6 bases). V was shortened by 6 bases and J by 4 bases, with 13 bases between the two germline ends. From germline, CDR1 is LNHDA and CDR2 SQIVND (reference sequence). The CDR3 consists of 13 residues. CDR3 residues: CASSMGLAYEQYF. The CDR3 coding sequence is TGTGCCAGTAGCATGGGCCTAGCGTACGAGCAGTACTTC.

This chain joins TRBV28 and TRBJ1-5; 8 nucleotides line up with TRBD1. V shed 2 bases, J shed 0 bases, and the junction held 3 bases outside the gene matches. This CDR3 region has 16 residues. CDR1 is MDHEN and CDR2 is SYDVKM in the germline V gene. This CDR3 is CASSLPGTGSNQPQHF. The CDR3 nucleotides read TGTGCCAGCAGTTTACCCGGGACAGGTAGCAATCAGCCCCAGCATTTT.

This chain uses TRBV5-1 with TRBJ2-2; D is possibly TRBD2 (6 bases). Germline V lookup: CDR1 SGHRS, CDR2 YFSETQ. This CDR3 has 16 amino acids. Trimming stripped 0 bases from V and 0 bases from J, with 9 bases between. The DNA of the CDR3 is TGCGCCAGCAGCTTGGAAGGCGGGACGAACACCGGGGAGCTGTTTTTT. It translates to CASSLEGGTNTGELFF.

J is TRBJ2-1 and V is TRBV7-6; 9 bases match TRBD2. Unmatched junction bases numbered 5, after V lost 1 base and J lost 4 bases. Germline-derived CDR1 and CDR2 are SGHVS and FNYEAQ. The CDR3 has 16 amino acids. The CDR3 sequence: CASSLGVAGGYNEQFF. CDR3 DNA: TGTGCCAGCAGCTTAGGGGTTGCGGGGGGGTACAATGAGCAGTTCTTC.

This clone was seen more than once but under ten times. The chain couples TRBV10-3 to TRBJ2-1; the D gene is possibly TRBD2 (5 bases). The CDR3 consists of 12 residues. Germline values: CDR1 ENHRY, CDR2 SYGVKD. V was cut by 8 bases and J by 10 bases, with 15 bases left in between. The CDR3 spells CAIGRSTMEQFF. The DNA of the CDR3 is TGTGCCATCGGGAGATCAACTATGGAGCAGTTCTTC.

This chain links TRBV15 with TRBJ2-3; 10 nucleotides line up with TRBD1. Germline lookup yields CDR1 LNHNV and CDR2 YYDKDF (reference sequence). CDR3 length: 15 residues. V shed 2 bases and J 5 bases; nucleotides not matched to a gene: 4. As DNA, the CDR3 is TGTGCCACCAGCAGATCCGGACAGGGGGTAGATACGCAGTATTTT. It encodes CATSRSGQGVDTQYF.

This rearrangement joins TRBV3-1 (or the pseudogene TRBV3-2) to TRBJ1-5; D gene unclear. Per germline, CDR1 LGHDT and CDR2 YNNKEL (reference sequence). V was clipped by 1 base and J by 4 bases, with 11 bases between them. This CDR3 is built from 15 residues. In DNA form, the CDR3 reads TGTGCCAGCAGCCAAGGGCCCACAGTGAATCAGCCCCAGCATTTT. This encodes CASSQGPTVNQPQHF.

The genes are TRBV4-1 and TRBJ1-4; 9 bases match TRBD1. The CDR3 spans 16 residues. Germline assignment: CDR1 MGHRA and CDR2 YSYEKL. Losses at the gene ends were 0 bases for V and 3 bases for J; bases not matched to a gene: 2. The CDR3 bases are TGCGCCAGCAGCCAAGAACAGGGGGCGGCTAATGAAAAACTGTTTTTT. It encodes CASSQEQGAANEKLFF.

This clone came up once. J is TRBJ1-4 and V is TRBV28; 10 bases are a match to TRBD1. This CDR3 contains 14 residues. The V gene end was trimmed by 8 bases and the J gene end by 12 bases; junction bases not matched to a gene: 12. Germline V gene data show CDR1 as MDHEN and CDR2 as SYDVKM. CDR3 amino acids: CASGDRGSLGELFF. The CDR3 DNA is TGTGCCAGCGGGGACAGGGGTAGTCTTGGAGAACTGTTTTTT.

The V and J genes are TRBV19 and TRBJ2-3, with a tentative D call TRBD2 (6 bases). Trimming stripped 7 bases from V and 4 bases from J, with 18 bases between. This CDR3 contains 15 residues. Germline loops: CDR1 LNHDA, CDR2 SQIVND (reference sequence). CDR3 sequence: CASNWAGGSSDTQYF. The CDR3 DNA sequence: TGTGCCAGTAACTGGGCAGGAGGGAGCTCAGATACGCAGTATTTT.

The J gene is TRBJ1-4, the V gene TRBV10-2; unclear D gene. The CDR3 extends over 15 amino acids. Looked up from germline, CDR1 is WSHSY and CDR2 is SAAADI. V gave up 3 bases and J gave up 0 bases, with 8 bases separating them. The DNA of the CDR3 is TGCGCCAGCAGTGAATCCCCGGCAACTAATGAAAAACTGTTTTTT. Translating gives CASSESPATNEKLFF.

The rearrangement joins TRBV30 to TRBJ2-3; possible D gene TRBD1, 5 bases. CDR3 size: 13 residues. From germline, CDR1 is GTSNPN and CDR2 SVGIG (reference sequence). The ends were cut back, 2 bases at V and 3 bases at J, with 9 bases in the middle. The CDR3 protein is CAWSPSGTDTQYF. In DNA, the CDR3 is TGTGCCTGGAGTCCCTCAGGGACAGATACGCAGTATTTT.

The chain employs TRBV7-2 and TRBJ2-1, with TRBD1 identical over 7 bases. Trimming removed 8 bases from V and 2 bases from J; junction bases left unmatched: 9. The CDR3 is made up of 15 amino acids. Germline CDR1 and CDR2: SGHTA and FQGNSA. The chain's CDR3 is CASSVQGSPYNEQFF. The CDR3 nucleotides read TGTGCCAGCTCTGTACAGGGGTCTCCCTACAATGAGCAGTTCTTC.

The genes are TRBV2 and TRBJ2-7; D not resolved. Germline assignment: CDR1 SNHLY and CDR2 FYNNEI. Trimming took off 6 bases at V and 7 bases at J, with 19 bases between the two ends. The CDR3 extends over 14 amino acids. DNA of the CDR3: TGTGCCAGCAGGCTCTCTGGGCAGTCAAGGGAGCAGTACTTC. The encoded protein is CASRLSGQSREQYF.

The chain is built from TRBV30 and TRBJ2-2; D perhaps matches TRBD2 (5 bases). The V end lost 3 bases, the J end lost 3 bases, and 5 bases lay between the germline ends. The CDR3 length is 12 residues. Germline values: CDR1 GTSNPN, CDR2 SVGIG (reference sequence). The CDR3 is CAWSGDTGELFF. CDR3 nucleotide sequence: TGTGCCTGGAGCGGGGACACCGGGGAGCTGTTTTTT.

This clone was observed a single time. The rearrangement joins TRBV5-1 to TRBJ2-6; unclear D gene. Germline CDR1 and CDR2: SGHRS and YFSETQ. The ends were cut back, 6 bases at V and 0 bases at J, with 10 bases in the middle. This CDR3 contains 15 residues. The CDR3 bases are TGCGCCAGCAAGCTCGAAAGCTCTGGGGCCAACGTCCTGACTTTC. Translating it yields CASKLESSGANVLTF.